Each of the 16 T cell receptor beta chains below was sequenced from the same sample in a study of CD8 T cells in Susac syndrome. With random hexamers, roughly 0.45 to 1 ug RNA was reverse transcribed. TCRdb re-analysed the immunoSEQ multiplex PCR reads in MiXCR, keeping a single row per CDR3 protein. The sample carries roughly 110,000 distinct CDR3 sequences, around 92% recorded once. Material for sequencing was CD8+ T cells from PBMCs. The receptors derive from a human donor in good health.

A remark on this clonotype: A junction end diverges from the germline sequence, so it may reflect a read error. The genes are TRBV4-2 and TRBJ1-2; 12 nucleotides match TRBD1. Germline CDR1 and CDR2: LGHNA and YNFKEQ. The CDR3 loop spans 14 amino acids. CDR3 amino acids: CAGRGTGGAYGYTF. The DNA of the CDR3 is TGTGCCGGCAGGGGGACAGGGGGCGCGTATGGCTACACCTTC.

This clonotype came up a few times. The chain joins TRBV20-1 to TRBJ2-7, with 13 positions matching TRBD2. CDR1 and CDR2 from the germline V gene are DFQATT and SNEGSKA (reference sequence). Trimming removed 5 bases from V and 4 bases from J; junction bases left unmatched: 8. This CDR3 region has 15 residues. The CDR3 reads CSARTSGSALYEQYF. In DNA, the CDR3 is TGCAGTGCTCGGACTAGCGGGAGCGCGCTGTACGAGCAGTACTTC.

V gene TRBV20-1 combines with J gene TRBJ2-3; no definite D call. The CDR3 has 13 residues. The germline V and J ends were trimmed by 3 bases and 4 bases, with 11 bases remaining between them. Germline CDR1 is DFQATT and CDR2 is SNEGSKA (reference sequence). The chain's CDR3 is CSARKGKADTQYF. Written as DNA, the CDR3 is TGCAGTGCTAGGAAAGGGAAGGCAGATACGCAGTATTTT.

V usage is TRBV27 and J usage is TRBJ2-1; a weak D match, TRBD2 (6 bases). CDR1 is MNHEY and CDR2 is SMNVEV in the germline V gene (reference sequence). V lost 7 bases and J 4 bases, leaving 11 bases between the germline ends. The CDR3 consists of 13 residues. The CDR3 loop is CASTRDSYNEQFF. In DNA, the CDR3 is TGTGCCAGCACCCGGGACTCTTACAATGAGCAGTTCTTC.

This sequence joins TRBV7-9 and TRBJ2-1; maybe TRBD2 (7 bases). With 5 bases removed from V and 8 bases from J, the gap between germline ends came to 19 bases. The CDR3 has 15 residues. Germline values: CDR1 SEHNR, CDR2 FQNEAQ (reference sequence). The CDR3 DNA reads TGTGCCAGCAGCCCGGATCGTGCGGGGGCGCATGAGCAGTTCTTC. It yields the protein CASSPDRAGAHEQFF.

This clonotype was observed a single time. The rearrangement joins TRBV14 to TRBJ1-1; TRBD1 matches at 8 bases. After removal of 5 bases from V and 6 bases from J, the junction contained 11 bases not matched to a gene. The CDR3 contains 15 residues. The germline V gene has CDR1 SGHDN and CDR2 FVKESK. The CDR3 DNA reads as TGTGCCAGCAGCACTAGCCTCAGGGGGCTCGCTGAAGCTTTCTTT. Amino acid sequence: CASSTSLRGLAEAFF.

The chain employs TRBV5-4 and TRBJ1-4, with 7 bases aligning to TRBD1. Trimming cost V 2 bases and J 3 bases; bases outside gene matches: 4. Germline CDR1 SGHNT, CDR2 YYREEE (reference sequence). CDR3 length: 15 amino acids. The CDR3 here is CASSLRDRPNEKLFF. CDR3 bases: TGTGCCAGCAGCTTAAGGGACAGACCTAATGAAAAACTGTTTTTT.

This clonotype has a single count. The gene calls are TRBV9 and TRBJ1-5; perhaps TRBD1 as D (5 bases). The CDR3 runs to 15 residues. V was trimmed by 4 bases and J by 3 bases, leaving 14 bases between them. The V gene's germline CDR1 is SGDLS and CDR2 YYNGEE. The CDR3: CASSFGGTFNQPQHF. The CDR3 DNA reads as TGTGCCAGCAGCTTCGGCGGGACTTTCAATCAGCCCCAGCATTTT.

The chain joins TRBV2 to TRBJ2-1, with 11 bases fitting TRBD1. Germline CDR1 reads SNHLY; CDR2 reads FYNNEI. V lost 8 bases, J lost 6 bases, and 12 bases stayed unmatched. The CDR3 has 16 amino acids. In DNA, the CDR3 is TGTGCCAGCGACCGGGACAGGGGGTTCTTTCGCAATGAGCAGTTCTTC. Translating it yields CASDRDRGFFRNEQFF.

The gene calls are TRBV5-4 and TRBJ2-7; 8 bases match TRBD1. The germline CDR1 and CDR2 sequences are SGHNT and YYREEE (reference sequence). This CDR3 has 16 amino acids. Unmatched junction bases numbered 10, after V lost 0 bases and J lost 5 bases. CDR3 bases: TGTGCCAGCAGCTTGGTTAATCAGGGGGCCGGCGACGAGCAGTACTTC. Protein sequence: CASSLVNQGAGDEQYF.

The rearrangement joins TRBV4-2 to TRBJ2-5; 12 bases align to TRBD2. CDR1 and CDR2 from the germline V gene are LGHNA and YNFKEQ. The CDR3 has 20 amino acids. The trim removed 5 bases at V and 5 bases at J, leaving 21 bases unmatched. CDR3 DNA: TGTGCCAGCAGCAAGATCCCCTTGGGCCGACTAGCGGGGGAGGAGGAGACCCAGTACTTC. Residues: CASSKIPLGRLAGEEETQYF.

This clonotype was observed a few times. This chain uses TRBV3-1 with TRBJ2-2; 9 bases are shared with TRBD1. With 4 bases clipped from V and 2 bases from J, the junction kept 5 bases outside the gene matches. Looked up from germline, CDR1 is LGHDT and CDR2 is YNNKEL (reference sequence). CDR3 length equals 16 residues. The CDR3 nucleotides read TGTGCCAGCAGCCCCCCGGGACAGGGTAACACCGGGGAGCTGTTTTTT. Its translation: CASSPPGQGNTGELFF.

The chain joins TRBV19 to TRBJ2-1; D is undetermined. Trimming stripped 6 bases from V and 4 bases from J, with 10 bases between. The CDR3 covers 13 residues. CDR1 and CDR2 from the germline V gene are LNHDA and SQIVND (reference sequence). The CDR3 bases are TGTGCCAGTAGGCGGACCGTGTACAATGAGCAGTTCTTC. This sequence encodes CASRRTVYNEQFF.

The chain couples TRBV6-2 or TRBV6-3 to TRBJ1-1; no clear D gene. The CDR3 is 11 residues long. CDR1 is MNHEY and CDR2 is SVGEGT in the germline V gene. Trimming pared 7 bases from V and 1 base from J, leaving 4 bases between. The CDR3 region has the DNA TGTGCCAGCAAAGGGAACACTGAAGCTTTCTTT. This gives the protein CASKGNTEAFF.

CDR3 residues: CSVRTGGTYEQYF. CDR3 DNA sequence: TGCAGCGTACGAACGGGCGGAACCTACGAGCAGTACTTC. The chain is built from TRBV29-1 and TRBJ2-7; no clear D. This CDR3 comprises 13 residues. V was pared by 6 bases and J by 2 bases, with 14 bases between. The germline V gene has CDR1 SQVTM and CDR2 ANQGSEA.

The chain links TRBV9 to TRBJ2-1; D possibly corresponds to TRBD2 (6 bases). Germline CDR1 and CDR2: SGDLS and YYNGEE. V lost 3 bases and J 4 bases, leaving 11 bases between the germline ends. The CDR3 runs 14 residues. For the CDR3, the DNA is TGTGCCAGCAGCGCGGGACGGGGGTACAATGAGCAGTTCTTC. It yields the protein CASSAGRGYNEQFF.